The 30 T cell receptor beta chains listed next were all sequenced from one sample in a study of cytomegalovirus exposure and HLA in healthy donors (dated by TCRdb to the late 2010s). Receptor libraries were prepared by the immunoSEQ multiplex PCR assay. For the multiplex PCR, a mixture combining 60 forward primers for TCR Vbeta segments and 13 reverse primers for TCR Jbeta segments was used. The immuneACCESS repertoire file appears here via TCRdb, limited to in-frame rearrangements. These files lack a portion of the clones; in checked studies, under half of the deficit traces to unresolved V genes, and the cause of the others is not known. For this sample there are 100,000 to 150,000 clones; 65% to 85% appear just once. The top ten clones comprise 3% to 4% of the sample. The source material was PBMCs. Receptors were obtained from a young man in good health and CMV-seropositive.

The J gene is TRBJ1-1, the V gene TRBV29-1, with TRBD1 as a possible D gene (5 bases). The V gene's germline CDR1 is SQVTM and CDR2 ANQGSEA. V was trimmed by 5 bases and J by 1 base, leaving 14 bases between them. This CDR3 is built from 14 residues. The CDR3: CSVKPQGENTEAFF. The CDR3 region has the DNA TGCAGCGTTAAGCCCCAGGGTGAGAACACTGAAGCTTTCTTT.

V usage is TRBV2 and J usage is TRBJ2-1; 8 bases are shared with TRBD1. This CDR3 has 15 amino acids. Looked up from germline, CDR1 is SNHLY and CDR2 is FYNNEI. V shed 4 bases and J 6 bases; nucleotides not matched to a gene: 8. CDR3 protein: CASSAGPGGSNEQFF. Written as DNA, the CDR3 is TGTGCCAGCAGTGCTGGGCCAGGGGGCTCCAATGAGCAGTTCTTC.

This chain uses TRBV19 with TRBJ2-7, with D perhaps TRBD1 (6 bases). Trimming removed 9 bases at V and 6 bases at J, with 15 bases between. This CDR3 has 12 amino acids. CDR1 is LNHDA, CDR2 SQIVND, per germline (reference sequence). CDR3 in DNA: TGTGCCAGGGATTACAGGGATCGCGAGCAGTACTTC. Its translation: CARDYRDREQYF. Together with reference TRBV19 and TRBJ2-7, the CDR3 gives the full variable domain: DGGITQSPKYLFRKEGQNVTLSCEQNLNHDAMYWYRQDPGQGLRLIYYSQIVNDFQKGDIAEGYSVSREKKESFPLTVTSAQKNPTAFYLCARDYRDREQYFGPGTRLTVT.

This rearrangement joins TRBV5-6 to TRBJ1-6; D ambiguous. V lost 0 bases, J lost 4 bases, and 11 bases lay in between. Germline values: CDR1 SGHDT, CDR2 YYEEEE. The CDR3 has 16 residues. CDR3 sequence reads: CASSLGGGPYNSPLHF. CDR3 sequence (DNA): TGTGCCAGCAGCTTGGGTGGCGGCCCATATAATTCACCCCTCCACTTT.

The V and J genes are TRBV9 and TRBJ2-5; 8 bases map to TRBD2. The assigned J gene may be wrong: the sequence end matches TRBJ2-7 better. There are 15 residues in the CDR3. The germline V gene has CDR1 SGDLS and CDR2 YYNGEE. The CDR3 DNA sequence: TGTGCCAGCAGCCCCCCGGGAGGGGCTCGCTACGAGCAGTACTTC. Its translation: CASSPPGGARYEQYF.

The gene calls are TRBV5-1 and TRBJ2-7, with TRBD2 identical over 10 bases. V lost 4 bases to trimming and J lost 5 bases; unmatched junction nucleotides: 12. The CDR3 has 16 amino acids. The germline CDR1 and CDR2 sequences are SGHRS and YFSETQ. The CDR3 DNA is TGCGCCAGCAGCCTGGTAGCGGGAGGTACGACCCACGAGCAGTACTTC. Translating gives CASSLVAGGTTHEQYF.

The chain's CDR3 is CAISRTGGEKLFF. The CDR3 nucleotides read TGTGCCATCAGCAGGACAGGGGGCGAAAAACTGTTTTTT. J is TRBJ1-4 and V is TRBV10-3; TRBD1 matches at 11 bases. The CDR3 loop spans 13 amino acids. Germline values: CDR1 ENHRY, CDR2 SYGVKD. J lost 8 bases, V lost 6 bases, and 2 bases had no gene match.

CDR3 bases: TGTGCCAGCAGATGGGACAGAAACACCGGGGAGCTGTTTTTT. Amino acids: CASRWDRNTGELFF. This chain joins TRBV2 and TRBJ2-2; 7 positions agree with TRBD1. With 6 bases clipped from V and 2 bases from J, the junction kept 3 bases outside the gene matches. CDR1 and CDR2 (germline): SNHLY, FYNNEI. The CDR3 consists of 14 residues. Filled out from reference TRBV2 and TRBJ2-2, the complete variable domain reads EPEVTQTPSHQVTQMGQEVILRCVPISNHLYFYWYRQILGQKVEFLVSFYNNEISEKSEIFDDQFSVERPDGSNFTLKIRSTKLEDSAMYFCASRWDRNTGELFFGEGSRLTVL.

The CDR3 bases are TGTGCCAGCAGCTTGGGGACAGGTGAAGCTTTCTTT. Protein: CASSLGTGEAFF. The chain joins TRBV5-4 to TRBJ1-1, with 7 bases that match TRBD1. This CDR3 has 12 residues. Germline V lookup: CDR1 SGHNT, CDR2 YYREEE (reference sequence). Trimming removed 0 bases from V and 7 bases from J; junction bases left unmatched: 0.

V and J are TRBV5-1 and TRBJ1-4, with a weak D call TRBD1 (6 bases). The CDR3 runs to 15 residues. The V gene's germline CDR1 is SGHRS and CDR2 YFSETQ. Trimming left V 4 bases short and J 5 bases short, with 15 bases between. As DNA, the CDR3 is TGCGCCAGCAGCCTATCCGGGACATTCAATGAAAAACTGTTTTTT. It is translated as CASSLSGTFNEKLFF.

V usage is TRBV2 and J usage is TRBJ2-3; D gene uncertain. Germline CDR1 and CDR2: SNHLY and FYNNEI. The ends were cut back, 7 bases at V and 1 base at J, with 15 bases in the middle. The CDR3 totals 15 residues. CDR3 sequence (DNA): TGTGCCAGCACCAAGCCCACCGTGGGCACAGATACGCAGTATTTT. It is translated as CASTKPTVGTDTQYF.

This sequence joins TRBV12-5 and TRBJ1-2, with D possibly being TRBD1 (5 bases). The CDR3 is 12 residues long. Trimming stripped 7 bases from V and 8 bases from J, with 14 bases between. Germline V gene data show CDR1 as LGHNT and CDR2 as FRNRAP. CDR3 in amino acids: CASDVAGVGYTF. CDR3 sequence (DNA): TGTGCTAGTGACGTCGCGGGGGTCGGCTACACCTTC.

The CDR3 reads CASRGGQGHTQYF. CDR3 nucleotides: TGTGCCAGCCGAGGGGGACAGGGCCATACGCAGTATTTT. The rearrangement links TRBV6-5 to TRBJ2-3; 9 nucleotides match TRBD1. Per germline, CDR1 MNHEY and CDR2 SVGAGI. CDR3 size: 13 residues. Unmatched junction bases numbered 7, after V lost 8 bases and J lost 7 bases.

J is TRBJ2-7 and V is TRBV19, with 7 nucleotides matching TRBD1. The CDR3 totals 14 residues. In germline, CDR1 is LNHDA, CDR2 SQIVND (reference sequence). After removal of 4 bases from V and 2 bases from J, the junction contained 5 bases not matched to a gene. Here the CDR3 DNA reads TGTGCCAGTAGTAACACAGGGGCTACCTACGAGCAGTACTTC. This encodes CASSNTGATYEQYF.

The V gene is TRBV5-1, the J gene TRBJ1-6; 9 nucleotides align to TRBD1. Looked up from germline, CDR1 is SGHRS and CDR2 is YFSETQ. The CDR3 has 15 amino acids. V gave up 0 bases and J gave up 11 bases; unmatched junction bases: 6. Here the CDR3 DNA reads TGCGCCAGCAGCTTGGGCACAGGGGGCATGGCACCCCTCCACTTT. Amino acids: CASSLGTGGMAPLHF.

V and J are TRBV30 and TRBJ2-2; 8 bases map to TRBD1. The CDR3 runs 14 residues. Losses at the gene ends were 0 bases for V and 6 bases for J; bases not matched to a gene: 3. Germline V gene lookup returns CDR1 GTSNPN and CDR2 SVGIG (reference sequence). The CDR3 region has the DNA TGTGCCTGGAGTGTAGTCAGGGGGCCCGGGGAGCTGTTTTTT. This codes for CAWSVVRGPGELFF.

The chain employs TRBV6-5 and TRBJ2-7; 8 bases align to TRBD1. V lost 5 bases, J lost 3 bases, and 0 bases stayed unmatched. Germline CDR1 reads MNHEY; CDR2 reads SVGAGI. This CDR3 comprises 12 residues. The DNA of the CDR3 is TGTGCCAGCAGTGACAGGGGCTACGAGCAGTACTTC. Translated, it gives CASSDRGYEQYF.

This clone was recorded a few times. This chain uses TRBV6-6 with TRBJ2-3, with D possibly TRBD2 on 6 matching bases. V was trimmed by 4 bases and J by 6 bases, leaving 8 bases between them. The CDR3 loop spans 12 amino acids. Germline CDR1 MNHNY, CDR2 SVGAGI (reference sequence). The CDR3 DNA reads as TGTGCCAGCAGTTCGGGGGTGGATACGCAGTATTTT. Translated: CASSSGVDTQYF.

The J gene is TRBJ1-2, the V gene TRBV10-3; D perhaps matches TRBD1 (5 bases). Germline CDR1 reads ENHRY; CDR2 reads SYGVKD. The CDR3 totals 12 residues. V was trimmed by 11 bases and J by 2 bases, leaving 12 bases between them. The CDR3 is CAHSGPNYGYTF. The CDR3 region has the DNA TGTGCCCACTCAGGGCCCAACTATGGCTACACCTTC.

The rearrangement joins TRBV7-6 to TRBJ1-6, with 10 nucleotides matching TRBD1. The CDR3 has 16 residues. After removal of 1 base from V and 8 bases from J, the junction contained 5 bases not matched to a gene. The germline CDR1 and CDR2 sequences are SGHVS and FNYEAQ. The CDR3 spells CASSLVAGTGDSPLHF. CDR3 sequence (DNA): TGTGCCAGCAGCTTAGTAGCTGGGACAGGGGATTCACCCCTCCACTTT.

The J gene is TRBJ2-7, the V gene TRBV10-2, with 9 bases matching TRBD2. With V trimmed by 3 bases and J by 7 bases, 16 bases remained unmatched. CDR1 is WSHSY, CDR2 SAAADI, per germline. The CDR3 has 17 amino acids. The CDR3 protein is CASSDPGGAGGPGEQYF. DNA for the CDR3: TGCGCCAGCAGTGACCCCGGAGGAGCGGGGGGACCTGGAGAGCAGTACTTC.

CDR3 sequence: CASSLGQGADGELFF. CDR3 nucleotide sequence: TGTGCCAGCAGCTTAGGACAGGGGGCGGACGGGGAGCTGTTTTTT. The V gene is TRBV5-4, the J gene TRBJ2-2; 11 bases are shared with TRBD1. The germline V gene has CDR1 SGHNT and CDR2 YYREEE (reference sequence). V gave up 2 bases and J gave up 7 bases; unmatched junction bases: 4. CDR3 length: 15 residues.

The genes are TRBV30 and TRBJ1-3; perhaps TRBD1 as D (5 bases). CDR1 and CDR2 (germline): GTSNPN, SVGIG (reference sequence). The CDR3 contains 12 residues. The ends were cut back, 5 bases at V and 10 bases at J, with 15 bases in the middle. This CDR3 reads CAWGGGGSTIYF. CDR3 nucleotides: TGTGCCTGGGGTGGTGGGGGGTCTACCATATATTTT.

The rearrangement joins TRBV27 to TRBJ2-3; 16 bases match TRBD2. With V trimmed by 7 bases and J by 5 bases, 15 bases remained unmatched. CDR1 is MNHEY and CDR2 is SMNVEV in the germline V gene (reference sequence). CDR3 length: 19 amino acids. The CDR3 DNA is TGTGCCAGCAACCCAGGGACTAGCGGGAGGGCGGGGCGGGGAGATACGCAGTATTTT. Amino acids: CASNPGTSGRAGRGDTQYF.

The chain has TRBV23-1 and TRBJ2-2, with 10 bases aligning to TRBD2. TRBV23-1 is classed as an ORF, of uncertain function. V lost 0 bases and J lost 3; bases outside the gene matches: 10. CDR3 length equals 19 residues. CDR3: CASSQSTFFSGGYTGELFF. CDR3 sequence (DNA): TGCGCCAGCAGTCAATCTACATTTTTTAGCGGGGGGTACACCGGGGAGCTGTTTTTT.

The CDR3 spells CASSQGGTEAFF. The CDR3 DNA is TGTGCCAGCAGCCAGGGAGGTACTGAAGCTTTCTTT. The chain employs TRBV5-6 and TRBJ1-1; D possibly corresponds to TRBD1 (5 bases). Trimming took off 4 bases at V and 5 bases at J, with 9 bases between the two ends. Germline CDR1 reads SGHDT; CDR2 reads YYEEEE. This CDR3 contains 12 residues.

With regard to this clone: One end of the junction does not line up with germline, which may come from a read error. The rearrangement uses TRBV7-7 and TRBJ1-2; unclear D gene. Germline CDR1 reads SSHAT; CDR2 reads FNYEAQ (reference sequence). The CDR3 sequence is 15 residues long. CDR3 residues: CASSLAAARNYGYTF. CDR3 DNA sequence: TGTGCTAGCAGCTTAGCGGCGGCAAGGAACTATGGCTACACCTTC.

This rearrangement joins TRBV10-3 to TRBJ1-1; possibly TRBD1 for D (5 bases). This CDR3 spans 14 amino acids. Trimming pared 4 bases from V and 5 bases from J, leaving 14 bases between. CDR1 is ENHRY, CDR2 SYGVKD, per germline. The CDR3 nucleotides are TGTGCCATCAGTGGCGGCAGGGTTATTACTGAAGCTTTCTTT. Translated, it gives CAISGGRVITEAFF.

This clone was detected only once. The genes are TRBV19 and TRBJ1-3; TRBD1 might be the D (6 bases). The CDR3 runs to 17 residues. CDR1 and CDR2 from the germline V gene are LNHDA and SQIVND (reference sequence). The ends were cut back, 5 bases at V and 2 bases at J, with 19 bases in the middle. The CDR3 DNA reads TGTGCCAGTAGTCCCTACCTTGACCCAGGGGCTGGAAACACCATATATTTT. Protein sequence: CASSPYLDPGAGNTIYF.

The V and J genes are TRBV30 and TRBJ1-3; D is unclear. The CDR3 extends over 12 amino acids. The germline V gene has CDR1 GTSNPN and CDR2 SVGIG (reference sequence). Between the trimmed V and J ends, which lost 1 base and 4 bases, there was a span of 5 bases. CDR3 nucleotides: TGTGCCTGGAGTGGAGCAGGAAACACCATATATTTT. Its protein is CAWSGAGNTIYF.